The next 32 T cell receptor beta chains were all read from a single sample in a study of cytomegalovirus exposure and HLA in healthy donors. Use of 60 Vbeta and 13 Jbeta primers characterized the PCR. Generated by immunoSEQ multiplex PCR, the TCRdb table keeps only in-frame clones and is missing some. This table holds under 130,000 clones, approximately 70% found once. Sequenced input: PBMCs. The receptors stem from a man in his thirties or forties in good health and CMV-seropositive.

V is TRBV7-2 and J is TRBJ1-6; possibly TRBD1 for D (6 bases). The CDR3 runs 15 residues. V lost 7 bases to trimming and J lost 7 bases, with 17 bases between them. CDR1 and CDR2 (germline): SGHTA, FQGNSA. Written as DNA, the CDR3 is TGTGCCAGCACCCTAGTGGGGGGGGCGAATTCACCCCTCCACTTT. It is translated as CASTLVGGANSPLHF.

The V gene is TRBV4-1, the J gene TRBJ2-1, with 7 bases identical to TRBD1. The V gene end was trimmed by 5 bases and the J gene end by 4 bases; junction bases not matched to a gene: 11. CDR3 length: 16 residues. Germline CDR1 reads MGHRA; CDR2 reads YSYEKL. The DNA of the CDR3 is TGCGCCAGCAGCATCCGGGACAGCTTAATTTACAATGAGCAGTTCTTC. This sequence encodes CASSIRDSLIYNEQFF.

The chain is built from TRBV11-2 and TRBJ1-1; maybe TRBD1 (5 bases). Trimming pared 3 bases from V and 11 bases from J, leaving 22 bases between. The CDR3 runs to 15 residues. CDR1 SGHAT and CDR2 FQNNGV come from the germline V gene. CDR3 region: CASSFRGNTFNTAFF. CDR3 sequence (DNA): TGTGCCAGCAGCTTTAGGGGCAATACCTTCAATACTGCTTTCTTT.

This clone was counted a few times. The chain combines TRBV25-1 with TRBJ1-4; a weak D match, TRBD1 (6 bases). V was shortened by 9 bases and J by 4 bases, with 18 bases between the two germline ends. The CDR3 has 15 residues. The V gene's germline CDR1 is MGHDK and CDR2 SYGVNS. The CDR3 is CARNFLTGINEKLFF. The CDR3 DNA follows: TGTGCCAGGAATTTTCTAACAGGGATTAATGAAAAACTGTTTTTT.

This sequence joins TRBV5-1 and TRBJ2-5; 7 positions match TRBD2. Trimming cost V 0 bases and J 4 bases; bases outside gene matches: 9. CDR3 length: 16 amino acids. Germline assignment: CDR1 SGHRS and CDR2 YFSETQ. This CDR3 is CASSLATGSGGETQYF. The CDR3 coding sequence is TGCGCCAGCAGCTTGGCAACTGGATCGGGAGGAGAGACCCAGTACTTC.

The chain combines TRBV5-4 with TRBJ2-1; 16 nucleotides agree with TRBD2. Germline loops: CDR1 SGHNT, CDR2 YYREEE (reference sequence). V shed 4 bases, J shed 2 bases, and the junction held 3 bases outside the gene matches. The CDR3 runs 17 residues. CDR3 in DNA: TGTGCCAGCAGCCCTGGGACTAGCGGGGGGGCCTACAATGAGCAGTTCTTC. This sequence encodes CASSPGTSGGAYNEQFF.

The rearrangement links TRBV7-9 to TRBJ2-1, with no clear D. The V end was cut by 5 bases, the J end by 3 bases, with 5 bases between. The CDR3 is made up of 12 amino acids. The germline CDR1 and CDR2 sequences are SEHNR and FQNEAQ (reference sequence). CDR3 amino acids: CASSRVYNEQFF. The CDR3 DNA reads as TGTGCCAGCAGCCGGGTCTACAATGAGCAGTTCTTC.

The chain uses TRBV29-1 and TRBJ1-2; 9 nucleotides align to TRBD1. CDR3 length: 12 amino acids. V lost 5 bases, J lost 8 bases, and 6 bases stayed unmatched. Germline CDR1 SQVTM, CDR2 ANQGSEA. The CDR3 sequence is CSVSQGAYGYTF. As DNA, the CDR3 is TGCAGCGTTTCACAGGGGGCGTACGGCTACACCTTC. Looking up the rest from reference TRBV29-1 and TRBJ1-2 gives the full variable domain: SAVISQKPSRDICQRGTSLTIQCQVDSQVTMMFWYRQQPGQSLTLIATANQGSEATYESGFVIDKFPISRPNLTFSTLTVSNMSPEDSSIYLCSVSQGAYGYTFGSGTRLTVV.

The chain employs TRBV21-1 and TRBJ2-2; the D call in the table, TRBD2, was not verified against the DNA. TRBV21-1 is recorded as a pseudogene. CDR3 length equals 16 residues. In DNA, the CDR3 is TGTGCCAGCAGCCCCCGACTAGCGGGACCCACCGGGGAGCTGTTTTTT. This encodes CASSPRLAGPTGELFF.

This clone was counted between two and nine times. The chain recombines TRBV15 with TRBJ1-5, with a weak D call TRBD1 (5 bases). This CDR3 is 12 amino acids long. V was cut by 3 bases and J by 9 bases, with 9 bases left in between. Germline lookup yields CDR1 LNHNV and CDR2 YYDKDF (reference sequence). CDR3 residues: CATSSTGGPQHF. CDR3 nucleotide sequence: TGTGCCACCAGCAGCACCGGGGGGCCCCAGCATTTT.

This clone occurred a few times. The chain couples TRBV5-5 to TRBJ1-1; D gene uncertain. The CDR3 loop spans 15 amino acids. V was trimmed by 5 bases and J by 1 base, leaving 15 bases between them. The V gene's germline CDR1 is SGHKS and CDR2 YYEKEE (reference sequence). CDR3 sequence (DNA): TGTGCCAGCAGTCGGAACAGCTTCGGGAACACTGAAGCTTTCTTT. Its protein product is CASSRNSFGNTEAFF.

This rearrangement joins TRBV19 to TRBJ1-3; D is unresolved. The V and J ends lost 4 bases and 0 bases respectively, with 10 bases between them. The germline V gene encodes CDR1 LNHDA and CDR2 SQIVND (reference sequence). The CDR3 sequence is 15 residues long. CDR3 DNA: TGTGCCAGTAGTAAGCCAAAGAGCTCTGGAAACACCATATATTTT. Residues: CASSKPKSSGNTIYF.

The J gene is TRBJ1-1, the V gene TRBV7-9, with D hard to call. V dropped 2 bases and J dropped 0 bases, with 13 bases sitting between them. CDR1 SEHNR and CDR2 FQNEAQ come from the germline V gene (reference sequence). This CDR3 spans 16 amino acids. CDR3 in DNA: TGTGCCAGCAGCTTATTCGAGGTATGGATGAACACTGAAGCTTTCTTT. Translated: CASSLFEVWMNTEAFF.

The chain uses TRBV7-8 and TRBJ2-5; D possibly corresponds to TRBD2 (5 bases). The DNA matches TRBJ2-7 better at its end, which makes the J call doubtful. CDR1 is SGHVS and CDR2 is FQNEAQ in the germline V gene. The CDR3 is 14 residues long. The CDR3 here is CASSGSGGFYEQYF. The CDR3 nucleotides are TGTGCCAGCAGCGGATCGGGCGGGTTCTACGAGCAGTACTTC.

The chain recombines TRBV28 with TRBJ2-7, with D possibly TRBD1 on 7 matching bases. V lost 6 bases to trimming and J lost 6 bases, with 24 bases between them. The CDR3 runs 16 residues. CDR1 MDHEN and CDR2 SYDVKM come from the germline V gene. DNA for the CDR3: TGTGCCAGCAGCATCCAAGGAGGGACAGAAAAATTCGAGCAGTACTTC. Residues: CASSIQGGTEKFEQYF.

The chain uses TRBV6-5 and TRBJ2-5; 7 bases fit TRBD1. Gene TRBJ2-7 matches the end of the DNA better, so the J call may be wrong. This CDR3 comprises 16 residues. The germline gives CDR1 MNHEY, CDR2 SVGAGI. CDR3 protein: CASSYSYTGVTYEQYF. The CDR3 bases are TGTGCCAGCAGTTACTCGTATACAGGGGTGACCTACGAGCAGTACTTC.

This chain links TRBV19 with TRBJ2-4, with TRBD2 identical over 7 bases. This CDR3 comprises 15 residues. The germline CDR1 and CDR2 sequences are LNHDA and SQIVND (reference sequence). Germline trimming cut 5 bases from V and 7 bases from J; bases unmatched to any gene: 11. CDR3 DNA: TGTGCCAGTAGTGCCGTGACTAGCCAAGGGAACATTCAGTACTTC. It codes for CASSAVTSQGNIQYF.

J is TRBJ2-7 and V is TRBV29-1; 8 positions agree with TRBD1. Looked up from germline, CDR1 is SQVTM and CDR2 is ANQGSEA. With 1 base clipped from V and 7 bases from J, the junction kept 6 bases outside the gene matches. The CDR3 sequence is 13 residues long. CDR3 protein: CSVEAGGTGEQYF. In DNA, the CDR3 is TGCAGCGTTGAAGCAGGGGGCACGGGAGAGCAGTACTTC.

This chain links TRBV5-6 with TRBJ2-3; D is possibly TRBD2 (5 bases). Per germline, CDR1 SGHDT and CDR2 YYEEEE. This CDR3 is built from 16 residues. V was clipped by 1 base and J by 1 base, with 13 bases between them. The CDR3 sequence is CASSLFRGDGTDTQYF. The CDR3 DNA reads TGTGCCAGCAGCTTGTTTCGGGGAGATGGCACAGATACGCAGTATTTT. Full variable domain (missing parts from reference TRBV5-6 and TRBJ2-3): DAGVTQSPTHLIKTRGQQVTLRCSPKSGHDTVSWYQQALGQGPQFIFQYYEEEERQRGNFPDRFSGHQFPNYSSELNVNALLLGDSALYLCASSLFRGDGTDTQYFGPGTRLTVL.

This clone showed up just a few times. The J gene is TRBJ2-7, the V gene TRBV6-5; D is unresolved. The CDR3 runs to 16 residues. V gave up 2 bases and J gave up 3 bases, with 17 bases separating them. Germline assignment: CDR1 MNHEY and CDR2 SVGAGI. The CDR3 loop reads CASSYGPYGKNYEQYF. The CDR3 bases are TGTGCCAGCAGTTACGGGCCGTATGGAAAAAACTACGAGCAGTACTTC.

This clone was recorded a few times. The chain employs TRBV4-1 and TRBJ1-2; D might be TRBD1 (5 bases). This CDR3 spans 13 amino acids. V shed 5 bases and J shed 3 bases, with 10 bases lying between them. Germline values: CDR1 MGHRA, CDR2 YSYEKL. In nucleotides, the CDR3 is TGCGCCAGCAGCTTATTAGGGGACTATGGCTACACCTTC. It is translated as CASSLLGDYGYTF.

V and J are TRBV19 and TRBJ1-4, with 9 bases identical to TRBD1. The CDR3 is 15 residues long. Germline trimming cut 5 bases from V and 8 bases from J; bases unmatched to any gene: 9. Looked up from germline, CDR1 is LNHDA and CDR2 is SQIVND (reference sequence). CDR3 coding DNA: TGTGCCAGTAGTGGGCGGACAGGGGCGTGGGAAAAACTGTTTTTT. Its protein is CASSGRTGAWEKLFF. The complete variable domain, with remaining parts taken from reference TRBV19 and TRBJ1-4, reads DGGITQSPKYLFRKEGQNVTLSCEQNLNHDAMYWYRQDPGQGLRLIYYSQIVNDFQKGDIAEGYSVSREKKESFPLTVTSAQKNPTAFYLCASSGRTGAWEKLFFGSGTQLSVL.

This rearrangement joins TRBV29-1 to TRBJ1-2; weak D call: TRBD1 (5 bases). This CDR3 has 12 residues. The germline V gene encodes CDR1 SQVTM and CDR2 ANQGSEA. Trimming removed 6 bases at V and 7 bases at J, with 15 bases between. CDR3 sequence: CSVTGGSVGYTF. CDR3 sequence (DNA): TGCAGCGTGACGGGGGGGAGCGTTGGCTACACCTTC.

This chain links TRBV7-6 with TRBJ1-2; 10 bases line up with TRBD1. V gave up 5 bases and J gave up 1 base; unmatched junction bases: 13. CDR1 is SGHVS and CDR2 is FNYEAQ in the germline V gene. This CDR3 spans 18 amino acids. CDR3 protein: CASSISPGQGSRNYGYTF. The CDR3 DNA reads as TGTGCCAGCAGCATCTCTCCGGGACAGGGGAGTCGTAACTATGGCTACACCTTC.

V gene TRBV5-1 combines with J gene TRBJ1-4; D is perhaps TRBD1 (6 bases). The V gene lost 4 bases and the J gene lost 5 bases, with 12 bases spanning the gap. The CDR3 extends over 14 amino acids. From germline, CDR1 is SGHRS and CDR2 YFSETQ. The CDR3 loop reads CASSKNDRNEKLFF. The CDR3 nucleotides are TGCGCCAGCAGCAAAAACGACAGGAATGAAAAACTGTTTTTT.

This chain uses TRBV19 with TRBJ2-3; the match to TRBD2 covers 7 bases. The ends lost 4 bases at V and 3 bases at J; junction bases unmatched: 7. The germline gives CDR1 LNHDA, CDR2 SQIVND (reference sequence). This CDR3 has 15 residues. CDR3 sequence: CASSRGGVGTDTQYF. The DNA for the CDR3 is TGTGCCAGTAGTAGGGGGGGAGTAGGGACAGATACGCAGTATTTT.

This chain links TRBV4-2 with TRBJ2-3; 12 bases fit TRBD2. The CDR3 sequence is 16 residues long. CDR1 LGHNA and CDR2 YNFKEQ come from the germline V gene. Trimming removed 8 bases from V and 4 bases from J; junction bases left unmatched: 10. For the CDR3, the DNA is TGTGCCAGCTCCCTTTCTAGCGGGGGGGAGGCAGATACGCAGTATTTT. Amino acid sequence: CASSLSSGGEADTQYF.

The chain joins TRBV19 to TRBJ1-5, with unresolved D. Germline V gene sequence: CDR1 LNHDA, CDR2 SQIVND (reference sequence). V was trimmed by 7 bases and J by 8 bases, leaving 15 bases between them. CDR3 length equals 13 residues. In nucleotides, the CDR3 is TGTGCCAGTACCCGGAGCGGCTGGGAGCCCCAGCATTTT. Translated, it gives CASTRSGWEPQHF.

The J gene is TRBJ1-6, the V gene TRBV19; D is unclear. V lost 3 bases, J lost 4 bases, and 10 bases lay in between. Germline V lookup: CDR1 LNHDA, CDR2 SQIVND (reference sequence). The CDR3 is made up of 15 amino acids. This CDR3 is CASSMSGKYNSPLHF. The CDR3 coding sequence is TGTGCCAGTAGTATGAGCGGGAAATATAATTCACCCCTCCACTTT.

The V call is TRBV11-2, the J call TRBJ2-3, with a weak D call TRBD2 (6 bases). The germline V and J ends were trimmed by 3 bases and 0 bases, with 13 bases remaining between them. CDR1 SGHAT and CDR2 FQNNGV come from the germline V gene. The CDR3 is 16 amino acids. The CDR3 spells CASSFYGGLSTDTQYF. The CDR3 DNA reads TGTGCCAGCAGCTTTTACGGGGGACTTAGCACAGATACGCAGTATTTT. The full variable domain, its missing parts supplied by reference TRBV11-2 and TRBJ2-3, is EAGVAQSPRYKIIEKRQSVAFWCNPISGHATLYWYQQILGQGPKLLIQFQNNGVVDDSQLPKDRFSAERLKGVDSTLKIQPAKLEDSAVYLCASSFYGGLSTDTQYFGPGTRLTVL.

This chain links TRBV9 with TRBJ1-5; 9 bases map to TRBD1. J gave up 1 base and V 9 bases, and 2 bases lay outside the gene matches. The CDR3 has 13 amino acids. From germline, CDR1 is SGDLS and CDR2 YYNGEE. The CDR3 loop reads CANTGGSNQPQHF. The CDR3 coding sequence is TGTGCCAATACAGGGGGCAGCAATCAGCCCCAGCATTTT.

This clone was recorded only once. J is TRBJ2-5 and V is TRBV6-1; 7 bases line up with TRBD1. The V gene end was trimmed by 4 bases and the J gene end by 4 bases; junction bases not matched to a gene: 9. The CDR3 totals 15 residues. Germline values: CDR1 MNHNS, CDR2 SASEGT. Written as DNA, the CDR3 is TGTGCCAGCAGTGGACAGGGTAACGGTAGAGAGACCCAGTACTTC. This encodes CASSGQGNGRETQYF.